This TCR beta chain was obtained from a study of blood T cell repertoires in COVID-19. As for the study in general: Donors in the United States, Italy and Spain gave samples during acute or convalescent COVID-19. Sources were T cells, B-cell-depleted T cells, or PBMCs; the material itself was cDNA or gDNA.

In the authors' methods: Estimation of nucleated cell counts was performed using reference gene primer amplification. TCRdb's copy holds only in-frame clones and misses some; the assay was immunoSEQ multiplex PCR. D and trimming were read from the DNA, whereas the V and J calls and clone size are those reported in that table. The table includes fewer than 150,000 clones, roughly 80% detected once. The CDR3 totals 16 residues. The V gene end was trimmed by 6 bases and the J gene end by 4 bases; junction bases not matched to a gene: 11. The germline gives CDR1 MNHEY, CDR2 SMNVEV (reference sequence). The chain recombines TRBV27 with TRBJ1-5, with 8 bases matching TRBD1. Input material: peripheral blood. The sequence was obtained from a woman younger than 45 who had recovered from COVID-19. DNA for the CDR3: TGTGCCAGCAGATTAGCTACGGACAGGGCTAATCAGCCCCAGCATTTT. Translated, it gives CASRLATDRANQPQHF.